This TCR beta chain is drawn from a study of cytomegalovirus exposure and HLA in healthy donors. V shed 5 bases and J shed 7 bases, with 9 bases lying between them. The germline CDR1 and CDR2 sequences are ENHRY and SYGVKD. The length of the CDR3 is 13 residues. This PCR relied on a set of 60 Vbeta primers and 13 Jbeta primers. Measured with immunoSEQ multiplex PCR; TCRdb has only the in-frame clones, and not every one. The top ten hold about 3.1% of the sample, which has about 190,000 clones, around 67% seen once. Findings and limits, study-wide: TCR beta sequences reportedly predicted most subjects' HLA-A and HLA-B alleles accurately.

This clone was found a few times. The target antigen is unknown. The specimen sequenced was PBMCs. The V gene is TRBV10-3, the J gene TRBJ1-6; the D gene is possibly TRBD1 (5 bases). The clonotype was recovered from a woman aged 25-40 years in good health and CMV-seropositive. The CDR3 coding sequence is TGTGCCATCAGTACAGGTCTCAATTCACCCCTCCACTTT. Translating gives CAISTGLNSPLHF.